These 3 T cell receptor beta chains came from one sample sequenced in a study of OX40 agonist ivuxolimab in advanced cancers. Assay used: immunoSEQ multiplex PCR; TCRdb lists only in-frame clones, some missing. Of roughly 42,000 clones detected, approximately 86% appear once; the ten largest clones hold approximately 15%. This sample comprised CD4+ or CD8+ T cells sorted from blood, obtained in a trial of the OX40 agonist ivuxolimab. The receptors shown here come from an adult with an advanced solid tumor such as melanoma, head and neck, liver or kidney cancer.

This clone has just one count. The chain joins TRBV6-5 to TRBJ2-3; the D is unclear. The CDR3 runs 12 residues. Trimming left V 6 bases short and J 6 bases short, with 10 bases between. Germline V gene data show CDR1 as MNHEY and CDR2 as SVGAGI. The CDR3 DNA reads TGTGCCAGCAGGACAATGAGTGATACGCAGTATTTT. It specifies CASRTMSDTQYF.

This chain joins TRBV30 and TRBJ2-7; no definite D call. The germline CDR1 and CDR2 sequences are GTSNPN and SVGIG (reference sequence). V was pared by 2 bases and J by 0 bases, with 8 bases between. CDR3 length: 13 amino acids. The CDR3 loop reads CAWSPPSSYEQYF. The CDR3, as DNA: TGTGCCTGGAGTCCCCCGAGCTCCTACGAGCAGTACTTC.

This clone was counted once. This chain connects TRBV4-1 to TRBJ2-3, with D uncertain. Germline-derived CDR1 and CDR2 are MGHRA and YSYEKL. This CDR3 contains 16 residues. The V end lost 4 bases, the J end lost 2 bases, and 16 bases lay between the germline ends. The CDR3 DNA reads TGCGCCAGCAGCCCCGGCGCAGGCCTGAACACAGATACGCAGTATTTT. This translates into CASSPGAGLNTDTQYF.